This T cell receptor (beta chain) comes out of a study of CD8 T cells in ankylosing spondylitis. In regard to this clonotype: The antigen is undetermined.

It was by quantitative 5'-RACE with molecular barcodes that TCR beta libraries were made. In TCRdb, the 5' RACE reads were re-called with MiXCR into one record per CDR3 protein. The sample has 500,000 or so distinct CDR3 sequences, under 5.5% seen once. V lost 4 bases, J lost 0 bases, and 4 bases stayed unmatched. The CDR3 sequence is 16 residues long. Germline lookup yields CDR1 LNHDA and CDR2 SQIVND (reference sequence). Regarding the study as a whole: Disease-linked clones displayed a CD8+ phenotype and appeared relatively rarely in peripheral blood. It was reported that disease-linked clones were significantly enriched in matched ankylosing spondylitis synovial fluid. In ankylosing spondylitis blood, a motif of eight highly homologous TCR beta variants appeared characteristic.

This chain connects TRBV19 to TRBJ2-1; 9 bases map to TRBD2. The sample taken for sequencing was blood, either unsorted or a sorted T cell fraction (not recorded which). The receptor was derived from a male donor with ankylosing spondylitis. CDR3 DNA sequence: TGTGCCAGTAGTACGTCTAGCGGGAACTCCTACAATGAGCAGTTCTTC. Translation: CASSTSSGNSYNEQFF.